The next 21 T cell receptor beta chains were all read from a single sample in a study of shared clonotypes between healthy human individuals. Sequencing used immunoSEQ multiplex PCR; TCRdb keeps in-frame clones, though not all of them. This sample yields 2.5 million or so clones, of which just over 90% are seen a single time; over 0.12% belongs to the top ten. Sequenced material: naive CD4+ T cells sorted from blood. This sample's subset: CD45RA+ positively selected. These receptor sequences come from a man between 18 and 29 years old in good health.

The chain combines TRBV7-2 with TRBJ1-1; D may be TRBD1 (5 bases). The CDR3 totals 15 residues. V was shortened by 3 bases and J by 1 base, with 12 bases between the two germline ends. Germline lookup yields CDR1 SGHTA and CDR2 FQGNSA. DNA of the CDR3: TGTGCCAGCAGCTTCCTGACAGTGAGGAACACTGAAGCTTTCTTT. Amino acid sequence: CASSFLTVRNTEAFF.

The rearrangement uses TRBV9 and TRBJ2-3; the D gene could be TRBD1 or TRBD2 (6 bases each). Per the germline V gene, CDR1 is SGDLS and CDR2 is YYNGEE. The CDR3 covers 14 residues. V was trimmed by 2 bases and J by 5 bases, leaving 12 bases between them. The CDR3 bases are TGTGCCAGCAGCGTTAGCGGAGGGGGAGATACGCAGTATTTT. It yields the protein CASSVSGGGDTQYF.

This clone showed up just once. The V gene is TRBV27, the J gene TRBJ2-3; 11 bases are a match to TRBD2. Per germline, CDR1 MNHEY and CDR2 SMNVEV (reference sequence). This CDR3 has 14 amino acids. V dropped 5 bases and J dropped 7; count of bases not matched to a gene: 5. DNA of the CDR3: TGTGCCAGCAGTCCGGGACTAGCGGCAAATACGCAGTATTTT. It codes for CASSPGLAANTQYF.

The chain links TRBV5-5 to TRBJ2-7; 9 bases align to TRBD1. CDR1 and CDR2 (germline): SGHKS, YYEKEE (reference sequence). Trimming removed 4 bases from V and 7 bases from J; junction bases left unmatched: 12. This CDR3 region has 15 residues. This CDR3 is CASSLRDRAGGEQYF. The CDR3 DNA sequence: TGTGCCAGCAGCCTCCGGGACAGGGCCGGGGGTGAGCAGTACTTC.

V gene TRBV2 combines with J gene TRBJ2-2, with TRBD1 as a possible D gene (6 bases). CDR1 SNHLY and CDR2 FYNNEI come from the germline V gene. The CDR3 loop spans 15 amino acids. Trimming cost V 3 bases and J 4 bases, with 12 bases left between them. The CDR3, as DNA: TGTGCCAGCAGTGAGCTGGTGGGGGCCACCGGGGAGCTGTTTTTT. This translates into CASSELVGATGELFF.

This clone was seen once. The sample carries other DNA sequences with the same CDR3. The chain combines TRBV6-6 with TRBJ1-5, with TRBD1 as a possible D gene (5 bases). This CDR3 is built from 14 residues. Germline CDR1 is MNHNY and CDR2 is SVGAGI (reference sequence). The V and J ends lost 1 base and 6 bases respectively, with 10 bases between them. CDR3 nucleotides: TGTGCCAGCAGTTACTGGGGGGAAGGTCAGCCCCAGCATTTT. Protein sequence: CASSYWGEGQPQHF.

CDR3 bases: TGTGCCAGCAGCCCGGAGACAGGCAATGAAAAACTGTTTTTT. This gives the protein CASSPETGNEKLFF. The chain carries TRBV5-5 and TRBJ1-4, with a weak D call TRBD1 (6 bases). The CDR3 sequence is 14 residues long. V was trimmed by 4 bases and J by 5 bases, leaving 12 bases between them. Germline V CDR1 and CDR2: SGHKS, YYEKEE (reference sequence).

The chain recombines TRBV30 with TRBJ2-7; a possible D gene is TRBD1 (5 bases). V dropped 4 bases and J dropped 3 bases, with 16 bases sitting between them. CDR3 size: 14 residues. CDR1 is GTSNPN and CDR2 is SVGIG in the germline V gene (reference sequence). The CDR3 loop reads CAWTRGGARYEQYF. The CDR3 DNA sequence: TGTGCCTGGACCCGTGGTGGGGCCCGCTACGAGCAGTACTTC. Full variable domain (remainder filled in from reference TRBV30 and TRBJ2-7): SQTIHQWPATLVQPVGSPLSLECTVEGTSNPNLYWYRQAAGRGLQLLFYSVGIGQISSEVPQNLSASRPQDRQFILSSKKLLLSDSGFYLCAWTRGGARYEQYFGPGTRLTVT.

The chain uses TRBV4-2 and TRBJ2-7; 8 nucleotides align to TRBD2. Germline assignment: CDR1 LGHNA and CDR2 YNFKEQ. The CDR3 consists of 18 residues. The ends lost 0 bases at V and 5 bases at J; junction bases unmatched: 15. This CDR3 is CASSQDSGARRGGNEQYF. For the CDR3, the DNA is TGTGCCAGCAGCCAAGATTCCGGAGCTCGACGGGGGGGAAACGAGCAGTACTTC.

The chain joins TRBV7-8 to TRBJ1-4, with a possible D match to TRBD1 (5 bases). Germline CDR1 reads SGHVS; CDR2 reads FQNEAQ. The CDR3 is 14 amino acids. V lost 4 bases and J 7 bases, leaving 13 bases between the germline ends. The CDR3 here is CASSSGPASEKLFF. The CDR3 DNA reads as TGTGCCAGCAGCTCGGGACCCGCGAGTGAAAAACTGTTTTTT.

V is TRBV21-1 and J is TRBJ2-7. TRBV21-1 is a pseudogene. The CDR3 has 16 residues. Here the CDR3 DNA reads TGTGCCAGCAGCAAACGCGTGGCGATACCAAGCTACGAGCAGTACTTC. As protein: CASSKRVAIPSYEQYF.

The chain recombines TRBV2 with TRBJ2-4, with TRBD2 matching over 9 bases. Trimming cost V 7 bases and J 7 bases; bases outside gene matches: 11. This CDR3 is built from 15 residues. The germline V gene has CDR1 SNHLY and CDR2 FYNNEI. As DNA, the CDR3 is TGTGCCAGCACCATAAGTAGCGGGAGTGCGAACATTCAGTACTTC. Protein sequence: CASTISSGSANIQYF.

This rearrangement joins TRBV5-6 to TRBJ2-7; D unclear. Trimming removed 2 bases at V and 7 bases at J, with 16 bases between. CDR3 size: 14 residues. From germline, CDR1 is SGHDT and CDR2 YYEEEE. CDR3 sequence reads: CASSFTGPGDEQYF. CDR3 in DNA: TGTGCCAGCAGCTTTACGGGCCCTGGGGATGAGCAGTACTTC. The full variable domain, with the rest looked up from reference TRBV5-6 and TRBJ2-7, is DAGVTQSPTHLIKTRGQQVTLRCSPKSGHDTVSWYQQALGQGPQFIFQYYEEEERQRGNFPDRFSGHQFPNYSSELNVNALLLGDSALYLCASSFTGPGDEQYFGPGTRLTVT.

The chain has TRBV6-1 and TRBJ2-3, with 7 bases that match TRBD2. The CDR3 is 16 amino acids. V shed 3 bases, J shed 1 base, and the junction held 7 bases outside the gene matches. Germline-derived CDR1 and CDR2 are MNHNS and SASEGT. CDR3 amino acids: CASSDWREYGTDTQYF. Written as DNA, the CDR3 is TGTGCCAGCAGTGACTGGCGGGAGTATGGCACAGATACGCAGTATTTT.

As to this clone: The junction and the germline gene differ at one end; a read error may be behind it. This chain links TRBV7-9 with TRBJ1-2; 9 bases map to TRBD1. The CDR3 spans 15 residues. Germline V CDR1 and CDR2: SEHNR, FQNEAQ (reference sequence). In DNA form, the CDR3 reads TGTGCCAGCAGCGGGGGACAGGGCTTTGACACTGGCCACACCTTC. It specifies CASSGGQGFDTGHTF. The whole variable domain, remainder taken from reference TRBV7-9 and TRBJ1-2, is DTGVSQNPRHKITKRGQNVTFRCDPISEHNRLYWYRQTLGQGPEFLTYFQNEAQLEKSRLLSDRFSAERPKGSFSTLEIQRTEQGDSAMYLCASSGGQGFDTGHTFGSGTRLTVV.

The rearrangement links TRBV2 to TRBJ2-5; 7 positions match TRBD2. Germline trimming cut 8 bases from V and 4 bases from J; bases unmatched to any gene: 4. Germline V gives CDR1 SNHLY, CDR2 FYNNEI. There are 12 residues in the CDR3. CDR3 loop: CASGGEGETQYF. CDR3 sequence (DNA): TGTGCCAGCGGGGGGGAGGGAGAGACCCAGTACTTC.

This rearrangement joins TRBV5-8 to TRBJ1-2, with D unclear. Trimming pared 2 bases from V and 4 bases from J, leaving 9 bases between. This CDR3 spans 13 amino acids. The germline V gene has CDR1 SGHTS and CDR2 YDEGEE. CDR3 in DNA: TGTGCCAGCAGCTTACCACTGCCCTATGGCTACACCTTC. Its protein is CASSLPLPYGYTF.

This clone was recorded once. Other nucleotide sequences from this sample produce the same CDR3. The chain recombines TRBV18 with TRBJ2-1; 10 bases are a match to TRBD1. With V trimmed by 4 bases and J by 0 bases, 3 bases remained unmatched. CDR1 and CDR2 from the germline V gene are KGHSH and LQKENI. The CDR3 is 16 amino acids. The CDR3 bases are TGTGCCAGCTCACTGGGACAGGGGAGCTCCTACAATGAGCAGTTCTTC. It encodes CASSLGQGSSYNEQFF.

This chain links TRBV4-2 with TRBJ1-2; 8 positions agree with TRBD1. The CDR3 extends over 14 amino acids. The junction had 3 bases not matched to a gene; V was cut back by 4 bases and J by 2 bases. Germline V gene sequence: CDR1 LGHNA, CDR2 YNFKEQ. DNA of the CDR3: TGTGCCAGCAGCCCCCGACAGGGGAACTATGGCTACACCTTC. Translated, it gives CASSPRQGNYGYTF.

The chain couples TRBV6-5 to TRBJ2-2; a possible D gene is TRBD2 (5 bases). CDR1 and CDR2 (germline): MNHEY, SVGAGI. CDR3 size: 15 residues. V was trimmed by 2 bases and J by 1 base, leaving 8 bases between them. The CDR3 loop is CASSYGGVNTGELFF. CDR3 DNA sequence: TGTGCCAGCAGTTACGGAGGTGTGAACACCGGGGAGCTGTTTTTT.

This chain links TRBV30 with TRBJ2-2; 9 nucleotides align to TRBD1. V lost 5 bases and J lost 8; bases outside the gene matches: 9. This CDR3 is 14 amino acids long. Per germline, CDR1 GTSNPN and CDR2 SVGIG (reference sequence). In DNA form, the CDR3 reads TGTGCCTGGGAGACAGGGGGAATAATTGGGGAGCTGTTTTTT. It encodes CAWETGGIIGELFF. The full variable domain, completed using reference TRBV30 and TRBJ2-2, is SQTIHQWPATLVQPVGSPLSLECTVEGTSNPNLYWYRQAAGRGLQLLFYSVGIGQISSEVPQNLSASRPQDRQFILSSKKLLLSDSGFYLCAWETGGIIGELFFGEGSRLTVL.